This paragraph reports one TCR beta chain. These data originate in a study of blood T cell repertoires in COVID-19. The CDR3 runs to 16 residues. CDR1 is SGHDN and CDR2 is FVKESK in the germline V gene. Trimming took 3 bases from V and 3 from J, leaving 18 bases between them. TCRdb's table, derived via immunoSEQ multiplex PCR, lists solely in-frame clones and lacks some. The repertoire includes 200,000 to 300,000 clones, around 89% of them detected once, and approximately 4.1% sits in the top ten. The receptor comes from a woman aged 30 to 39 who had recovered from COVID-19. Source material: PBMCs or T cells enriched from blood (not recorded which). The chain employs TRBV14 and TRBJ2-7, with a weak D call TRBD2 (5 bases). The CDR3 spells CASSHVLRAQYYEQYF. CDR3 nucleotide sequence: TGTGCCAGCAGCCACGTATTGAGGGCACAGTACTACGAGCAGTACTTC. Full variable domain (remainder filled in from reference TRBV14 and TRBJ2-7): EAGVTQFPSHSVIEKGQTVTLRCDPISGHDNLYWYRRVMGKEIKFLLHFVKESKQDESGMPNNRFLAERTGGTYSTLKVQPAELEDSGVYFCASSHVLRAQYYEQYFGPGTRLTVT.